This T cell receptor (beta chain) is from a study of blood T cells in healthy people across ages. The germline V gene encodes CDR1 MNHEY and CDR2 SVGEGT. The V end lost 5 bases, the J end lost 10 bases, and 21 bases lay between the germline ends. The CDR3 is 15 residues long. A second PCR of roughly 7 to 11 cycles used a sample-barcoded 5' primer and a J-beta primer mix. TCRdb re-derived calls from the 5' RACE reads in MiXCR, one entry per CDR3 protein. This table has roughly 800,000 distinct CDR3 sequences, more than 45% appearing once. This clonotype was seen a handful of times. The source of this sequence is a man aged 25 to 45 in good health. Sequenced: blood. The chain has TRBV6-2 or TRBV6-3 and TRBJ2-1; unclear D gene. This CDR3 reads CASSLDGIYRMEQFF. CDR3 DNA: TGTGCCAGCAGTCTCGACGGAATATATAGAATGGAGCAGTTCTTC.